These T cell receptor beta chains were read from a single sample in a study of cytomegalovirus exposure and HLA in healthy donors. Profiled with immunoSEQ multiplex PCR; TCRdb holds only in-frame clones, not every one. The table lists some 140,000 clones, 80% to 90% of them singletons. Material for sequencing was PBMCs. The receptors derive from a man younger than 35 in good health and CMV-seropositive. CDR3s include the opening cysteine and the closing phenylalanine or tryptophan. Each record gives: J gene, V gene, D gene, clone size, CDR3 DNA, CDR3 protein. A D gene is named only where the DNA matches it firmly. Size is omitted from some rows. Given values are once, few, many or a class for expanded clones.

J gene: TRBJ1-5
V gene: TRBV15
D gene: .
clone size: .
CDR3 DNA: TGTGCCACCAGCAGAGAAAAACCCTATAGCAATCAGCCCCAGCATTTT
CDR3 protein: CATSREKPYSNQPQHF

J gene: TRBJ2-2
V gene: TRBV19
D gene: .
clone size: .
CDR3 DNA: TGTGCCAGTAACCCCGGGATCACCGGGGAGCTGTTTTTT
CDR3 protein: CASNPGITGELFF

J gene: TRBJ2-7
V gene: TRBV7-2
D gene: TRBD1
clone size: .
CDR3 DNA: TGTGCCAGCAGCGTGGGGACAGGGTATTACGAGCAGTACTTC
CDR3 protein: CASSVGTGYYEQYF

J gene: TRBJ2-7
V gene: TRBV5-4
D gene: .
clone size: once
CDR3 DNA: TGTGCCAGCAGTCCGGGACTTAATACTTACGAGCAGTACTTC
CDR3 protein: CASSPGLNTYEQYF

J gene: TRBJ2-7
V gene: TRBV5-1
D gene: TRBD2
clone size: .
CDR3 DNA: TGCGCCAGCAGCTTGGTGGGAGGGGACGAGCAGTACTTC
CDR3 protein: CASSLVGGDEQYF

J gene: TRBJ2-5
V gene: TRBV27
D gene: .
clone size: .
CDR3 DNA: TGTGCCAGCAGTTTTCCCGGAGAGACCCAGTACTTC
CDR3 protein: CASSFPGETQYF

J gene: TRBJ2-3
V gene: TRBV7-9
D gene: TRBD2
clone size: .
CDR3 DNA: TGTGCCAGCAGCTTTAGCGGGGATACGCAGTATTTT
CDR3 protein: CASSFSGDTQYF

J gene: TRBJ1-1
V gene: TRBV6-5
D gene: .
clone size: .
CDR3 DNA: TGTGCCAGCAGGAACGCGGGTTTAGGGAACACTGAAGCTTTCTTT
CDR3 protein: CASRNAGLGNTEAFF

J gene: TRBJ1-2
V gene: TRBV18
D gene: .
clone size: .
CDR3 DNA: TGTGCCAGCTCACCGGCAGGGGAATCTGGCTACACCTTC
CDR3 protein: CASSPAGESGYTF

J gene: TRBJ1-4
V gene: TRBV9
D gene: TRBD1
clone size: once
CDR3 DNA: TGTGCCAGCAGCTCTAGACAGGGGAGTGAAAAACTGTTTTTT
CDR3 protein: CASSSRQGSEKLFF

J gene: TRBJ2-5
V gene: TRBV29-1
D gene: .
clone size: .
CDR3 DNA: TGCAGCGTTGACGGCGGGGTCCGCCAAGAGACCCAGTACTTC
CDR3 protein: CSVDGGVRQETQYF

J gene: TRBJ1-1
V gene: TRBV9
D gene: .
clone size: .
CDR3 DNA: TGTGCCAGCAGCTCCAATGGGGGGACTGAAGCTTTCTTT
CDR3 protein: CASSSNGGTEAFF

J gene: TRBJ2-7
V gene: TRBV9
D gene: .
clone size: .
CDR3 DNA: TGTGCCAGCAGCCCGTATAGCAGGGGTGCCTACGAGCAGTACTTC
CDR3 protein: CASSPYSRGAYEQYF

J gene: TRBJ2-1
V gene: TRBV7-8
D gene: .
clone size: .
CDR3 DNA: TGTGCCAGCAGCGTGTCAGGGTGGCAGTTCTTC
CDR3 protein: CASSVSGWQFF

J gene: TRBJ2-2
V gene: TRBV7-7
D gene: TRBD1
clone size: few
CDR3 DNA: TGTGCCAGCAGCCCCCGGACAGGGGGCACCGGGGAGCTGTTTTTT
CDR3 protein: CASSPRTGGTGELFF

J gene: TRBJ1-4
V gene: TRBV7-9
D gene: TRBD1
clone size: .
CDR3 DNA: TGTGCCAGCAGCAGGGGGCTCACTAATGAAAAACTGTTTTTT
CDR3 protein: CASSRGLTNEKLFF

J gene: TRBJ1-2
V gene: TRBV6-5
D gene: .
clone size: .
CDR3 DNA: TGTGCCAGCAGTAATGAAAACAGGGCACACACCTTC
CDR3 protein: CASSNENRAHTF

J gene: TRBJ1-1
V gene: TRBV10-3
D gene: TRBD1
clone size: .
CDR3 DNA: TGTGCCATCAGCGGGACAGGGGGATTTGGGGCTTTCTTT
CDR3 protein: CAISGTGGFGAFF

J gene: TRBJ1-1
V gene: TRBV9
D gene: .
clone size: .
CDR3 DNA: TGTGCCAGCAGCGTAGGCCTGTTACAGAACACTGAAGCTTTCTTT
CDR3 protein: CASSVGLLQNTEAFF

J gene: TRBJ2-1
V gene: TRBV7-9
D gene: TRBD1
clone size: once
CDR3 DNA: TGTGCCAGCAGGACAGGGGGACGCAATGAGCAGTTCTTC
CDR3 protein: CASRTGGRNEQFF

J gene: TRBJ2-1
V gene: TRBV19
D gene: .
clone size: .
CDR3 DNA: TGTGCCAGTAGACCCAGCGGCTACAATGAGCAGTTCTTC
CDR3 protein: CASRPSGYNEQFF

J gene: TRBJ2-7
V gene: TRBV6-6
D gene: .
clone size: .
CDR3 DNA: TGTGCCAGCAGGGGGGCAACCTACGAGCAGTACTTC
CDR3 protein: CASRGATYEQYF

J gene: TRBJ2-4
V gene: TRBV10-3
D gene: .
clone size: .
CDR3 DNA: TGTGCCATCGCGTCGCTAGCCAAAAACATTCAGTACTTC
CDR3 protein: CAIASLAKNIQYF

J gene: TRBJ1-6
V gene: TRBV7-9
D gene: .
clone size: .
CDR3 DNA: TGTGCCAGCAGCGGGCAAATGAATTCACCCCTCCACTTT
CDR3 protein: CASSGQMNSPLHF

J gene: TRBJ2-1
V gene: TRBV7-9
D gene: .
clone size: .
CDR3 DNA: TGTGCCAGCAGCAGCCGCGGGGTGGTCCCCAATGAGCAGTTCTTC
CDR3 protein: CASSSRGVVPNEQFF

J gene: TRBJ2-5
V gene: TRBV7-2
D gene: TRBD2
clone size: .
CDR3 DNA: TGTGCCAGCAGCTTAGCCCCGCGGGGGGGCCTGGGGGAGACCCAGTACTTC
CDR3 protein: CASSLAPRGGLGETQYF

J gene: TRBJ2-3
V gene: TRBV13
D gene: TRBD2
clone size: .
CDR3 DNA: TGTGCCAGCAGCGTAGCGGGTAGCACAGATACGCAGTATTTT
CDR3 protein: CASSVAGSTDTQYF

J gene: TRBJ2-7
V gene: TRBV29-1
D gene: TRBD2
clone size: .
CDR3 DNA: TGCAGCGTTGTGACTAGCGGGAGCTACGAGCAGTACTTC
CDR3 protein: CSVVTSGSYEQYF

J gene: TRBJ1-2
V gene: TRBV4-3
D gene: .
clone size: .
CDR3 DNA: TGCGCCAGCAGCCAAGCCACGGGGGGGCAGGGCTATGGCTACACCTTC
CDR3 protein: CASSQATGGQGYGYTF

J gene: TRBJ1-2
V gene: TRBV7-2
D gene: .
clone size: .
CDR3 DNA: TGTGCCAGCAGCATCCTACAGATACACACCTTC
CDR3 protein: CASSILQIHTF

J gene: TRBJ2-1
V gene: TRBV2
D gene: .
clone size: .
CDR3 DNA: TGTGCCAGCCAATTCCCAGGGGGGAATGAGCAGTTCTTC
CDR3 protein: CASQFPGGNEQFF

J gene: TRBJ1-1
V gene: TRBV4-3
D gene: TRBD1
clone size: .
CDR3 DNA: TGCGCCAGCAGCCATAGGACAGGGGCCTACACTGAAGCTTTCTTT
CDR3 protein: CASSHRTGAYTEAFF

J gene: TRBJ1-4
V gene: TRBV27
D gene: TRBD1
clone size: .
CDR3 DNA: TGTGCCAGCAGTCCCGGGACAGGTCCTGAAAAACTGTTTTTT
CDR3 protein: CASSPGTGPEKLFF

J gene: TRBJ2-7
V gene: TRBV10-2
D gene: TRBD1
clone size: .
CDR3 DNA: TGCGCCAGCAGTGAGCAGACAGGGGGAGAGCAGTACTTC
CDR3 protein: CASSEQTGGEQYF

J gene: TRBJ1-6
V gene: TRBV4-3
D gene: TRBD1
clone size: .
CDR3 DNA: TGCGCCAGCAGCCAAACCGGGACAGTGAATTCACCCCTCCACTTT
CDR3 protein: CASSQTGTVNSPLHF

J gene: TRBJ2-7
V gene: TRBV21-1
D gene: .
clone size: .
CDR3 DNA: TGTGCCAGCAGCAAACTAGCGGGCCCTTTCTACGAGCAGTACTTC
CDR3 protein: CASSKLAGPFYEQYF

J gene: TRBJ1-2
V gene: TRBV30
D gene: TRBD1
clone size: .
CDR3 DNA: TGTGCCTGGAGGCGGACAGGTTCCTATGGCTACACCTTC
CDR3 protein: CAWRRTGSYGYTF

J gene: TRBJ1-2
V gene: TRBV27
D gene: .
clone size: few
CDR3 DNA: TGTGCCAGCAGTCCCAGGGCGGGGTATGGCTACACCTTC
CDR3 protein: CASSPRAGYGYTF

J gene: TRBJ1-1
V gene: TRBV7-8
D gene: .
clone size: .
CDR3 DNA: TGTGCCAGCAGCTTAGACAGGGAAGCTTTCTTT
CDR3 protein: CASSLDREAFF